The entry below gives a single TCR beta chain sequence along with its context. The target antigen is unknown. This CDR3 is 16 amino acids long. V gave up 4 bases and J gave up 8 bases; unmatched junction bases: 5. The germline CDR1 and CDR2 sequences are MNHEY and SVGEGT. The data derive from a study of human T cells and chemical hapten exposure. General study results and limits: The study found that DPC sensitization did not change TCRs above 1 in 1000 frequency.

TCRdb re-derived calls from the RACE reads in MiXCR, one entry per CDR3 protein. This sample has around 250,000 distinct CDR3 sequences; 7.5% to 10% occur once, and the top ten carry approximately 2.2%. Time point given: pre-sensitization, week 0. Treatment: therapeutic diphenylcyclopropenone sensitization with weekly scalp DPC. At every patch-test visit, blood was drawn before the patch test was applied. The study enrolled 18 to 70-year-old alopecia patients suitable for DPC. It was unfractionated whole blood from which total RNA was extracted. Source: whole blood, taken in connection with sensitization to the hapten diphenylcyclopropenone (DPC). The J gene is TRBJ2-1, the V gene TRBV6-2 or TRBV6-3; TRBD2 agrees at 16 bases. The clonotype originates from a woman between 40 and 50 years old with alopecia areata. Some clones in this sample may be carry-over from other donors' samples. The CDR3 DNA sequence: TGTGCCAGCAGTTCCGGGACTAGCGGGAGGGCCCATGAGCAGTTCTTC. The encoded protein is CASSSGTSGRAHEQFF.